These 10 T cell receptor beta chains share one sample of origin, sequenced in a study of Ad26.COV2.S vaccination and SARS-CoV-2 variants. Regarding treatment: around 19 received Ad26.COV2.S at low or high dose, single or two shots; a few received placebo; per-sample allocation not given. Day 63 after the first injection of vaccine or placebo was the sampling time. Profiled with immunoSEQ multiplex PCR; TCRdb holds only in-frame clones, not every one. The sample holds about 320,000 clones, about 90% seen once. The starting material was peripheral blood, obtained in a trial of Ad26.COV2.S vaccine versus placebo. These receptors were collected from a person between 18 and 65 years old who received the Ad26.COV2.S COVID-19 vaccine or a placebo.

The CDR3 nucleotides read TGTGCCACCAGCGACGGGACGCCCTATGGCTACACCTTC. It encodes CATSDGTPYGYTF. The chain links TRBV24-1 to TRBJ1-2, with D possibly being TRBD1 (5 bases). This CDR3 spans 13 amino acids. V was trimmed by 7 bases and J by 4 bases, leaving 12 bases between them. CDR1 is KGHDR and CDR2 is SFDVKD in the germline V gene.

The V call is TRBV11-3, the J call TRBJ2-1; D is perhaps TRBD1 (5 bases). The germline gives CDR1 SGHNT, CDR2 YENEEA. This CDR3 is 12 amino acids long. Trimming removed 6 bases at V and 8 bases at J, with 11 bases between. DNA of the CDR3: TGTGCCAGCAGGCTCTTAGGGGATGAGCAGTTCTTC. Translated, it gives CASRLLGDEQFF.

V is TRBV28 and J is TRBJ2-3, with D hard to call. Germline lookup yields CDR1 MDHEN and CDR2 SYDVKM. V was shortened by 7 bases and J by 4 bases, with 12 bases between the two germline ends. The CDR3 contains 13 residues. The CDR3 reads CASTASYPDTQYF. The CDR3 coding sequence is TGTGCCAGCACCGCGTCCTATCCAGATACGCAGTATTTT.

Regarding this clone: This sample also contains other DNA sequences that code for the same CDR3. V is TRBV30 and J is TRBJ2-3; unclear D gene. The CDR3 runs 13 residues. The germline gives CDR1 GTSNPN, CDR2 SVGIG (reference sequence). Trimming cost V 3 bases and J 0 bases, with 7 bases left between them. The CDR3 region has the DNA TGTGCCTGGAGCCGCGGAAGCACAGATACGCAGTATTTT. Its protein product is CAWSRGSTDTQYF.

The genes are TRBV28 and TRBJ1-5; no firm D call. Trimming removed 5 bases at V and 1 base at J, with 6 bases between. The CDR3 sequence is 13 residues long. The germline CDR1 and CDR2 sequences are MDHEN and SYDVKM. The CDR3 DNA sequence: TGTGCCAGCAGTCTACAGAGCAATCAGCCCCAGCATTTT. It yields the protein CASSLQSNQPQHF.

The chain couples TRBV18 to TRBJ1-2, with D hard to call. Germline assignment: CDR1 KGHSH and CDR2 LQKENI. The V gene lost 6 bases and the J gene lost 6 bases, with 23 bases spanning the gap. The CDR3 extends over 16 amino acids. CDR3 residues: CASSQGGDRERNGYTF. The CDR3 coding sequence is TGTGCCAGCTCCCAAGGCGGGGATAGGGAGCGAAATGGCTACACCTTC.

The chain is built from TRBV9 and TRBJ2-6; D might be TRBD1 (5 bases). Germline CDR1 SGDLS, CDR2 YYNGEE. The V end lost 7 bases, the J end lost 1 base, and 18 bases lay between the germline ends. The CDR3 is 17 residues long. The CDR3 sequence is CASQRGSSKSGANVLTF. CDR3 DNA sequence: TGTGCCAGCCAAAGGGGCTCATCTAAGTCTGGGGCCAACGTCCTGACTTTC.

The chain employs TRBV7-2 and TRBJ1-1, with TRBD1 as a possible D gene (5 bases). V lost 4 bases and J lost 7, with 19 bases in between. CDR1 is SGHTA and CDR2 is FQGNSA in the germline V gene. The length of the CDR3 is 15 residues. CDR3 nucleotide sequence: TGTGCCAGCAGCTCAGCATTCGGACACCCAGGTGAAGCTTTCTTT. Translation: CASSSAFGHPGEAFF.

As concerns this clone: One junction end disagrees with the germline gene, perhaps due to a read error. CDR3 sequence (DNA): TGTGCCAGCAGTGAAGAAACTGGAGGCAGGGGTCCCTTC. Translation: CASSEETGGRGPF. This chain joins TRBV2 and TRBJ2-7, with a weak D call TRBD1 (6 bases). This CDR3 region has 13 residues. From germline, CDR1 is SNHLY and CDR2 FYNNEI.

This sequence joins TRBV29-1 and TRBJ1-1; D unclear. CDR1 is SQVTM and CDR2 is ANQGSEA in the germline V gene. This CDR3 spans 13 amino acids. The ends were cut back, 4 bases at V and 2 bases at J, with 11 bases in the middle. CDR3 amino acids: CSVVGLSNTEAFF. Here the CDR3 DNA reads TGCAGCGTTGTCGGTCTGAGTAACACTGAAGCTTTCTTT.